Each of the 7 T cell receptor beta chains below was sequenced from the same sample in a study of shared clonotypes between healthy human individuals (dated by TCRdb to 2018 to 2020). Library preparation used the immunoSEQ multiplex PCR assay. TCRdb mirrors the immuneACCESS table, restricted to in-frame sequences. Some clones are absent from its copies; in checked studies, under half trace to an unresolved V gene, and the reason for the others is unknown. In this sample the table shows 2 million or so clones, roughly 96% of which occur a single time. 0.13% of the sample belongs to the ten largest clones. Sequenced material: naive CD4+ T cells sorted from blood. The cell subset or site label, as the study defines it: CD45RA+ positively selected. These TCRs come from a man in his late teens or twenties in good health.

The J gene is TRBJ1-2, the V gene TRBV28, with a weak D call TRBD1 (6 bases). The V end was cut by 4 bases, the J end by 1 base, with 16 bases between. CDR3 length: 16 amino acids. Germline-derived CDR1 and CDR2 are MDHEN and SYDVKM. CDR3 residues: CASSSGTTKFNYGYTF. The CDR3 nucleotides are TGTGCCAGCAGTTCCGGGACAACAAAATTTAACTATGGCTACACCTTC.

This clone appeared once. This chain connects TRBV29-1 to TRBJ2-5; TRBD1 matches at 7 bases. Trimming cost V 6 bases and J 4 bases; bases outside gene matches: 5. There are 12 residues in the CDR3. Germline V gene sequence: CDR1 SQVTM, CDR2 ANQGSEA. The CDR3 loop reads CSVLGQRETQYF. As DNA, the CDR3 is TGCAGCGTCTTGGGACAGAGAGAGACCCAGTACTTC.

The CDR3 DNA sequence: TGTGCCAGCAAAACACAGGTGAACACTGAAGCTTTCTTT. Translation: CASKTQVNTEAFF. The rearrangement joins TRBV28 to TRBJ1-1, with a tentative D call TRBD1 (5 bases). V lost 7 bases to trimming and J lost 0 bases, with 9 bases between them. The CDR3 is 13 residues long. Germline-derived CDR1 and CDR2 are MDHEN and SYDVKM.

The V and J genes are TRBV5-4 and TRBJ1-6; 7 bases map to TRBD1. After removal of 1 base from V and 7 bases from J, the junction contained 5 bases not matched to a gene. CDR1 is SGHNT and CDR2 is YYREEE in the germline V gene (reference sequence). The CDR3 runs 15 residues. The CDR3 spells CASSLPGTANSPLHF. The CDR3 DNA reads TGTGCCAGCAGCTTGCCCGGGACAGCAAATTCACCCCTCCACTTT.

The chain recombines TRBV10-3 with TRBJ2-5; D tentatively reads TRBD1 or TRBD2 (5 bases each). The CDR3 loop spans 11 amino acids. The germline V and J ends were trimmed by 10 bases and 7 bases, with 13 bases remaining between them. Germline loops: CDR1 ENHRY, CDR2 SYGVKD. CDR3 protein: CATRGAGTQYF. CDR3 nucleotides: TGTGCCACGCGAGGGGCTGGGACCCAGTACTTC.

The sample holds one count of this clone. The chain joins TRBV6-4 to TRBJ1-3; D is unresolved. Germline V gene lookup returns CDR1 MRHNA and CDR2 SNTAGT. The CDR3 runs to 15 residues. V gave up 6 bases and J gave up 0 bases, with 12 bases separating them. The CDR3 sequence: CASSLDGSSGNTIYF. CDR3 coding DNA: TGTGCCAGCAGCCTCGACGGGAGCTCTGGAAACACCATATATTTT.

This chain connects TRBV27 to TRBJ1-5; TRBD1 agrees at 8 bases. The CDR3 loop spans 17 amino acids. The trim removed 8 bases at V and 1 base at J, leaving 13 bases unmatched. CDR1 and CDR2 from the germline V gene are MNHEY and SMNVEV (reference sequence). This CDR3 reads CASSGGVGQVSNQPQHF. The DNA for the CDR3 is TGTGCCAGCTCCGGAGGGGTGGGACAGGTGAGCAATCAGCCCCAGCATTTT.